The T cell receptor (beta chain) under discussion was sequenced for a study of T-cell memory formation after mild COVID-19. Study-wide background: TCR clusters showed largely donor specificity. Study outcomes and limitations: SARS-CoV-2 specificity of second-wave clones peaking day 37 was unconfirmed.

The CDR3 contains 15 residues. Germline V CDR1 and CDR2: DFQATT, SNEGSKA (reference sequence). The V gene end was trimmed by 2 bases and the J gene end by 5 bases; junction bases not matched to a gene: 5. TCRdb re-called the 5' RACE reads with MiXCR, one entry per CDR3 protein. The sample lists tens of thousands of distinct CDR3 sequences; roughly 9.8% were seen once. This clonotype has a count of ten or more. Antigen unknown. The clonotype comes from an adult woman who had mild COVID-19 (a few samples of this study predate the infection). Cell type and time point are not known. What was sequenced was PBMCs or a T cell subset sorted from them (not recorded which). V gene TRBV20-1 combines with J gene TRBJ2-7; 14 nucleotides agree with TRBD2. Here the CDR3 reads CSARKTSGRGHEQYF. The DNA for the CDR3 is TGCAGTGCTAGAAAGACTAGCGGGAGGGGGCACGAGCAGTACTTC.